Following are 10 T cell receptor beta chains from one sample sequenced in a study of shared clonotypes between healthy human individuals. This table comes from immunoSEQ multiplex PCR, and its TCRdb copy is limited to in-frame clones, with some not included. Of approximately 470,000 clones in the sample, 81% were seen once. The material sequenced was PBMCs. The receptor set was obtained from a woman in her forties in good health. Some clones in this sample may be carry-over from other donors' samples.

The V gene is TRBV10-3, the J gene TRBJ2-7; 11 nucleotides match TRBD2. V lost 6 bases and J lost 4; bases outside the gene matches: 5. Looked up from germline, CDR1 is ENHRY and CDR2 is SYGVKD. This CDR3 is 14 amino acids long. The CDR3 DNA reads TGTGCCATCAGGGCCACTAGCGGGAGTTACGAGCAGTACTTC. Its translation: CAIRATSGSYEQYF.

The chain combines TRBV20-1 with TRBJ2-3; D is possibly TRBD2 (6 bases). Germline lookup yields CDR1 DFQATT and CDR2 SNEGSKA (reference sequence). V shed 5 bases and J shed 10 bases, with 13 bases lying between them. The length of the CDR3 is 11 residues. The CDR3 region has the DNA TGCAGTGCTGCGGGACTCCCGGCGCAGTATTTT. Encoded protein: CSAAGLPAQYF.

This clone was recorded at least ten times. The chain couples TRBV27 to TRBJ1-2; 9 bases map to TRBD1. The CDR3 runs 16 residues. Germline CDR1 reads MNHEY; CDR2 reads SMNVEV (reference sequence). With V trimmed by 3 bases and J by 3 bases, 8 bases remained unmatched. The CDR3 DNA follows: TGTGCCAGCAGTTTCCTCCGGACAGGGGCGTACTATGGCTACACCTTC. Its protein product is CASSFLRTGAYYGYTF.

The CDR3 region is CASRETRVHHEQYF. For the CDR3, the DNA is TGTGCCAGCAGAGAAACTAGGGTTCACCACGAGCAGTACTTC. The chain combines TRBV2 with TRBJ2-7; D perhaps matches TRBD2 (5 bases). The CDR3 covers 14 residues. Per the germline V gene, CDR1 is SNHLY and CDR2 is FYNNEI. Trimming shortened V by 6 bases and J by 5 bases, and 17 bases separated the two germline ends.

This rearrangement joins TRBV28 to TRBJ2-6, with a tentative D call TRBD2 (5 bases). Germline loops: CDR1 MDHEN, CDR2 SYDVKM. Trimming pared 1 base from V and 5 bases from J, leaving 18 bases between. This CDR3 comprises 18 residues. For the CDR3, the DNA is TGTGCCAGCAGTTTATCCGCTGGACTGCCATTCTGGGCCAACGTCCTGACTTTC. Protein sequence: CASSLSAGLPFWANVLTF.

This chain links TRBV7-9 with TRBJ1-2, with D perhaps TRBD1 (5 bases). The CDR3 extends over 17 amino acids. The V end lost 5 bases, the J end lost 4 bases, and 23 bases lay between the germline ends. The germline CDR1 and CDR2 sequences are SEHNR and FQNEAQ (reference sequence). The CDR3 loop reads CASSATQTGAPGYGYTF. The CDR3 DNA reads as TGTGCCAGCAGCGCAACACAAACCGGGGCACCGGGCTATGGCTACACCTTC.

This chain joins TRBV28 and TRBJ1-5; maybe TRBD1 (6 bases). The CDR3 spans 15 residues. The germline V gene encodes CDR1 MDHEN and CDR2 SYDVKM. Trimming removed 1 base at V and 2 bases at J, with 9 bases between. The chain's CDR3 is CASSLLPGGNQPQHF. The CDR3, as DNA: TGTGCCAGCAGTTTATTGCCAGGGGGCAATCAGCCCCAGCATTTT.

The chain carries TRBV6-6 and TRBJ2-2; perhaps TRBD1 as D (6 bases). From germline, CDR1 is MNHNY and CDR2 SVGAGI (reference sequence). This CDR3 comprises 15 residues. Trimming shortened V by 5 bases and J by 5 bases, and 15 bases separated the two germline ends. The CDR3 region has the DNA TGTGCCAGCAGTCCTCGGGACACAACTACCGGGGAGCTGTTTTTT. Its translation: CASSPRDTTTGELFF.

The chain is built from TRBV30 and TRBJ2-7; D is undetermined. CDR1 is GTSNPN, CDR2 SVGIG, per germline (reference sequence). V was trimmed by 0 bases and J by 0 bases, leaving 6 bases between them. CDR3 length: 13 amino acids. In nucleotides, the CDR3 is TGTGCCTGGAGTGTACTGAACTCCTACGAGCAGTACTTC. As protein: CAWSVLNSYEQYF.

The chain combines TRBV28 with TRBJ2-7; D gene unclear. Germline CDR1 is MDHEN and CDR2 is SYDVKM. This CDR3 is 13 amino acids long. Trimming cost V 2 bases and J 3 bases, with 8 bases left between them. The CDR3 spells CASSLSPDYEQYF. CDR3 sequence (DNA): TGTGCCAGCAGTTTAAGTCCGGACTACGAGCAGTACTTC.